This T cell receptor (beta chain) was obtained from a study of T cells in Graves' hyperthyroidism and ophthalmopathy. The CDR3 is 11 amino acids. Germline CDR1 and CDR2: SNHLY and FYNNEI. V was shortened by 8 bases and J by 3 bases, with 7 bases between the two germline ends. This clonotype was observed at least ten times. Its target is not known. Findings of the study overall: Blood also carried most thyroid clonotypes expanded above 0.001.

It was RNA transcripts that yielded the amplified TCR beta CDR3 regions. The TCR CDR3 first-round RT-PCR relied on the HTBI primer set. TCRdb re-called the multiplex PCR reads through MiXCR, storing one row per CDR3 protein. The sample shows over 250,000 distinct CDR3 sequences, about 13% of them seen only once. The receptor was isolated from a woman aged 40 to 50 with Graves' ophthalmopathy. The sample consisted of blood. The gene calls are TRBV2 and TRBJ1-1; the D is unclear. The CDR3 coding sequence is TGTGCCAGCGGTATATACACTGAAGCTTTCTTT. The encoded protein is CASGIYTEAFF.